This is a list of T cell receptor beta chains from one sample in a study of cytomegalovirus exposure and HLA in healthy donors. Generated by immunoSEQ multiplex PCR, the TCRdb table keeps only in-frame clones and is missing some. The sample contains about 160,000 clones, roughly 90% of which appear only once. Sequenced: PBMCs. The source is a woman under 30 in good health and CMV-seropositive. The conserved cysteine and the conserved F or W are not part of the CDR3 here.

V: TRBV10-2; J: TRBJ2-7; CDR3: ASSYRAMEQY
V: TRBV28; J: TRBJ1-1; CDR3: ASSRGGDTEAF
V: TRBV5-1; J: TRBJ1-2; CDR3: ASSWEQGFGYT
V: TRBV2; J: TRBJ2-7; CDR3: ASLERLAGYYEQY
V: TRBV5-1; J: TRBJ2-7; CDR3: ASSLWQGLGEQY
V: TRBV5-1; J: TRBJ2-6; CDR3: ASQGSGANVLT
V: TRBV27; J: TRBJ2-3; CDR3: ASRRQLLTDTQY
V: TRBV4-1; J: TRBJ2-1; CDR3: ASSQPTSGSSYNEQF
V: TRBV2; J: TRBJ2-2; CDR3: ASSVRRLNTGELF
V: TRBV19; J: TRBJ1-5; CDR3: ASSIRVSSNQPQH
V: TRBV19; J: TRBJ1-1; CDR3: ASSSSLNTEAF
V: TRBV11-3; J: TRBJ2-7; CDR3: ASSLTSGTYEQY
V: TRBV5-4; J: TRBJ2-7; CDR3: ASSAEGRGYEQY
V: TRBV4-1; J: TRBJ1-3; CDR3: ASSHQTGSGNTIY
V: TRBV11-1; J: TRBJ2-1; CDR3: ASSFSSYNEQF
V: TRBV5-1; J: TRBJ2-2; CDR3: ASNPGGPNTGELF